These 7 T cell receptor beta chains originate from one sample sequenced in a study of T cell responses to AZD1222 COVID-19 vaccine. Libraries were prepared by immunoSEQ multiplex PCR; TCRdb keeps only in-frame clonotypes and omits some of them. The sample lists 110,000 or so clones; 86% were seen once. The material sequenced was peripheral blood, taken 28 days after the second AZD1222 dose. The receptors derive from an adult who received the AZD1222 COVID-19 vaccine.

The V gene is TRBV11-2, the J gene TRBJ2-3; the D is unclear. This CDR3 contains 16 residues. The V and J ends lost 1 base and 3 bases respectively, with 14 bases between them. Germline V gene lookup returns CDR1 SGHAT and CDR2 FQNNGV. CDR3 nucleotide sequence: TGTGCCAGCAGCTTAGCCATGGGTCTATCAACAGATACGCAGTATTTT. Amino acid sequence: CASSLAMGLSTDTQYF.

This chain joins TRBV6-5 and TRBJ1-1; no firm D call. The V end lost 3 bases, the J end lost 6 bases, and 11 bases lay between the germline ends. This CDR3 is 13 amino acids long. From germline, CDR1 is MNHEY and CDR2 SVGAGI. CDR3 sequence reads: CASSYYRTAEAFF. The CDR3 bases are TGTGCCAGCAGTTATTACCGTACGGCTGAAGCTTTCTTT.

V gene TRBV11-2 combines with J gene TRBJ1-4; D is uncertain. CDR3 length: 13 amino acids. Germline CDR1 is SGHAT and CDR2 is FQNNGV. V gave up 1 base and J gave up 6 bases, with 6 bases separating them. The CDR3 sequence: CASSLAGYEKLFF. As DNA, the CDR3 is TGTGCCAGCAGCTTAGCCGGATATGAAAAACTGTTTTTT.

This clone was detected once. The chain uses TRBV5-6 and TRBJ2-2, with a weak D call TRBD1 (6 bases). V shed 4 bases and J shed 2 bases, with 12 bases lying between them. The germline V gene has CDR1 SGHDT and CDR2 YYEEEE. The CDR3 is made up of 15 amino acids. CDR3 DNA sequence: TGTGCCAGCAGCGCCGGGACACCTAACACCGGGGAGCTGTTTTTT. It is translated as CASSAGTPNTGELFF.

This chain uses TRBV11-2 with TRBJ2-1; 12 bases fit TRBD2. Unmatched junction bases numbered 2, after V lost 5 bases and J lost 6 bases. Germline V lookup: CDR1 SGHAT, CDR2 FQNNGV. This CDR3 region has 14 residues. The DNA for the CDR3 is TGTGCCAGCAGCGGGGGACTAGCGGGCAATGAGCAGTTCTTC. It translates to CASSGGLAGNEQFF.

CDR3 loop: CASSPQGTGETQYF. As DNA, the CDR3 is TGTGCCAGCAGTCCGCAAGGGACAGGAGAGACCCAGTACTTC. J is TRBJ2-5 and V is TRBV28; 8 positions agree with TRBD1. V gave up 5 bases and J gave up 4 bases; unmatched junction bases: 6. CDR1 and CDR2 (germline): MDHEN, SYDVKM. The length of the CDR3 is 14 residues.

The chain combines TRBV19 with TRBJ1-3; D call uncertain. The V end was cut by 3 bases, the J end by 6 bases, with 3 bases between. The CDR3 is 11 residues long. The germline CDR1 and CDR2 sequences are LNHDA and SQIVND (reference sequence). CDR3 sequence: CASSIVNTIYF. Here the CDR3 DNA reads TGTGCCAGTAGTATCGTAAACACCATATATTTT. Based on the CDR3 plus reference TRBV19 and TRBJ1-3, the full variable domain is DGGITQSPKYLFRKEGQNVTLSCEQNLNHDAMYWYRQDPGQGLRLIYYSQIVNDFQKGDIAEGYSVSREKKESFPLTVTSAQKNPTAFYLCASSIVNTIYFGEGSWLTVV.